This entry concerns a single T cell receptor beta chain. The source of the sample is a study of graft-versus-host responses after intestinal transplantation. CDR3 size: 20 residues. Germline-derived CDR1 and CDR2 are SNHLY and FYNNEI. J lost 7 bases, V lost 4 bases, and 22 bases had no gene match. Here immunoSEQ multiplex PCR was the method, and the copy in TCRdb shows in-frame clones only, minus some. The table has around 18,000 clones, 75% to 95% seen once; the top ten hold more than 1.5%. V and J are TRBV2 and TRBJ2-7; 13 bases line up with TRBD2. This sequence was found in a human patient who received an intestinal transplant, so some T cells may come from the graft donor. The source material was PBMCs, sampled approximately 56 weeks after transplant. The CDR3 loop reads CASSVIDGIGLAGVAEEQYF. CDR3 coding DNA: TGTGCCAGCAGTGTCATCGACGGGATCGGACTAGCGGGAGTAGCAGAAGAGCAGTACTTC.